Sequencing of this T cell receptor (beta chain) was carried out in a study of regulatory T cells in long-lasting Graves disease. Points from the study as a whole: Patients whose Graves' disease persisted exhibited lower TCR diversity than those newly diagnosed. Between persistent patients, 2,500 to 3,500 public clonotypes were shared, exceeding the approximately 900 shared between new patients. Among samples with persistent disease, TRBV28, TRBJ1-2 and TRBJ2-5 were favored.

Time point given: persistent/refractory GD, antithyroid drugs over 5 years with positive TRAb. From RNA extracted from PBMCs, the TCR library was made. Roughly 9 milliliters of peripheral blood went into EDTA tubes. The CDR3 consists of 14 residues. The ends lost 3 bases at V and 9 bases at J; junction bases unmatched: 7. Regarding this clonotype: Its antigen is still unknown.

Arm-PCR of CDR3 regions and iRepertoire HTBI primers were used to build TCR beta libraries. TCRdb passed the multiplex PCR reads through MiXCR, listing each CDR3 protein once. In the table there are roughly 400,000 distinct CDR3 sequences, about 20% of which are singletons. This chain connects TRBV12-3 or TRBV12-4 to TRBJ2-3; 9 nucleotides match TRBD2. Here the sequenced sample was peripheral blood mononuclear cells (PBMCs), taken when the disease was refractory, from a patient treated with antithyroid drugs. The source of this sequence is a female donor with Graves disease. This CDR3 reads CASSLDSGSATQYF. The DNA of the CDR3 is TGTGCCAGCAGTTTGGATAGCGGGAGCGCAACGCAGTATTTT.